The 20 T cell receptor beta chains in this list originate from one sample, sequenced in a study of T cells in Graves' hyperthyroidism and ophthalmopathy. Template material for amplifying TCR beta CDR3 regions consisted of RNA transcripts. The HTBI primer set served for first-round RT-PCR of the TCR CDR3. TCRdb re-derived calls from the multiplex PCR reads in MiXCR, one entry per CDR3 protein. The data show some 440,000 distinct CDR3 sequences, approximately 14% seen once. Sequenced input: blood. The receptors derive from a woman under 30 with Graves' hyperthyroidism.

This clonotype has only a few counts. This rearrangement joins TRBV7-3 to TRBJ2-7; possibly TRBD1 or TRBD2 for D (5 bases each). The CDR3 sequence is 16 residues long. The V gene lost 5 bases and the J gene lost 3 bases, with 20 bases spanning the gap. Germline CDR1 and CDR2: SGHTA and FQGTGA. The CDR3 DNA reads TGTGCCAGCAGCCCAGGGAGCCCCCGCTGGATCTACGAGCAGTACTTC. Protein: CASSPGSPRWIYEQYF.

The chain links TRBV6-5 to TRBJ1-6; 7 bases are a match to TRBD1. The J segment lost 5 bases and the V segment lost 2 bases, leaving 3 bases of the junction unmatched. The V gene's germline CDR1 is MNHEY and CDR2 SVGAGI. The CDR3 has 15 amino acids. CDR3 bases: TGTGCCAGCAGTTACGGCCAGGGGGATAATTCACCCCTCCACTTT. Its protein is CASSYGQGDNSPLHF.

This clonotype was observed at least ten times. The chain couples TRBV12-3 or TRBV12-4 to TRBJ1-1, with a weak D call TRBD1 (5 bases). Between the trimmed V and J ends, which lost 8 bases and 3 bases, there was a span of 16 bases. This CDR3 is 14 amino acids long. The CDR3 is CASAYSGTHTEAFF. As DNA, the CDR3 is TGTGCCAGCGCCTACTCCGGGACCCACACTGAAGCTTTCTTT.

This clonotype was recorded many times. V gene TRBV3-1 combines with J gene TRBJ2-5; D possibly uses TRBD1 or TRBD2 (6 bases each). Trimming removed 1 base at V and 4 bases at J, with 13 bases between. The CDR3 consists of 15 residues. In germline, CDR1 is LGHDT, CDR2 YNNKEL (reference sequence). CDR3: CASSQATGGRETQYF. The CDR3 DNA is TGTGCCAGCAGCCAAGCCACCGGGGGCAGAGAGACCCAGTACTTC.

In its sample, this clonotype was seen many times. The rearrangement links TRBV27 to TRBJ2-2; TRBD2 aligns across 9 bases. Germline V gives CDR1 MNHEY, CDR2 SMNVEV (reference sequence). After removal of 4 bases from V and 5 bases from J, the junction contained 23 bases not matched to a gene. The CDR3 is made up of 21 amino acids. For the CDR3, the DNA is TGTGCCAGCAGTTCCGATTTCCGCGGGAGGGCCCACGGCCTCAAGACCGGGGAGCTGTTTTTT. It encodes CASSSDFRGRAHGLKTGELFF.

This clonotype was counted a few times. The chain combines TRBV3-1 with TRBJ2-3; 12 nucleotides line up with TRBD2. Unmatched junction bases numbered 7, after V lost 4 bases and J lost 8 bases. The CDR3 has 15 residues. Germline lookup yields CDR1 LGHDT and CDR2 YNNKEL (reference sequence). The CDR3 reads CASSPLAGGPGTQYF. In DNA, the CDR3 is TGTGCCAGCAGCCCTCTAGCGGGGGGGCCGGGTACGCAGTATTTT.

V is TRBV6-1 and J is TRBJ1-2; no firm D call. Germline CDR1 MNHNS, CDR2 SASEGT. This CDR3 has 18 residues. The V and J ends lost 0 bases and 8 bases respectively, with 25 bases between them. CDR3 amino acids: CASSEAPGVGPDPLGYTF. For the CDR3, the DNA is TGTGCCAGCAGTGAAGCACCCGGGGTTGGCCCCGACCCGCTCGGCTACACCTTC.

This clonotype was counted ten times or more. This chain links TRBV5-1 with TRBJ2-3, with D perhaps being TRBD1 or TRBD2 (6 bases each). Trimming took 8 bases from V and 2 from J, leaving 15 bases between them. Germline CDR1 SGHRS, CDR2 YFSETQ. The CDR3 sequence is 14 residues long. The CDR3 DNA reads as TGCGCCAGTTCGCAGGGGACTTTCACAGATACGCAGTATTTT. This codes for CASSQGTFTDTQYF. The variable domain in full, completed from reference TRBV5-1 and TRBJ2-3, reads KAGVTQTPRYLIKTRGQQVTLSCSPISGHRSVSWYQQTPGQGLQFLFEYFSETQRNKGNFPGRFSGRQFSNSRSEMNVSTLELGDSALYLCASSQGTFTDTQYFGPGTRLTVL.

This clonotype occurred a few times. This chain connects TRBV29-1 to TRBJ1-1; D is unclear. The germline CDR1 and CDR2 sequences are SQVTM and ANQGSEA. CDR3 length equals 11 residues. Deletions cut 7 bases from V and 1 base from J, with 7 bases between. CDR3 bases: TGCAGCGCCCAGGAGAACACTGAAGCTTTCTTT. This encodes CSAQENTEAFF. Variable domain in full (rest from reference TRBV29-1 and TRBJ1-1): SAVISQKPSRDICQRGTSLTIQCQVDSQVTMMFWYRQQPGQSLTLIATANQGSEATYESGFVIDKFPISRPNLTFSTLTVSNMSPEDSSIYLCSAQENTEAFFGQGTRLTVV.

This clonotype showed up just a few times. V is TRBV6-1 and J is TRBJ1-5, with 11 nucleotides matching TRBD1. This CDR3 has 17 residues. J lost 7 bases, V lost 0 bases, and 8 bases had no gene match. Germline V CDR1 and CDR2: MNHNS, SASEGT. DNA for the CDR3: TGTGCCAGCAGTGAAGCTGAGGACAGGGGGCTAGGGCAGCCCCAGCATTTT. This codes for CASSEAEDRGLGQPQHF.

This clonotype appeared many times. The chain uses TRBV29-1 and TRBJ2-1; perhaps TRBD1 as D (6 bases). The V end lost 1 base, the J end lost 9 bases, and 13 bases lay between the germline ends. Germline CDR1 is SQVTM and CDR2 is ANQGSEA. The CDR3 totals 13 residues. The DNA of the CDR3 is TGCAGCGTTGAAGGGACAGTAGGTGGTGAGCAGTTCTTC. This sequence encodes CSVEGTVGGEQFF.

This clonotype was seen repeatedly, ten times or more. CDR3 bases: TGTGCCAGTAGAAAATACACCGGGCTGGTGGACACTGAAGCTTTCTTT. Translated, it gives CASRKYTGLVDTEAFF. The chain uses TRBV19 and TRBJ1-1; D not resolved. The CDR3 covers 16 residues. Germline V CDR1 and CDR2: LNHDA, SQIVND (reference sequence). V was pared by 6 bases and J by 3 bases, with 20 bases between.

The chain carries TRBV4-1 and TRBJ2-1; perhaps D is TRBD1 or TRBD2 (5 bases each). The CDR3 loop spans 13 amino acids. V was shortened by 3 bases and J by 9 bases, with 12 bases between the two germline ends. Germline CDR1 MGHRA, CDR2 YSYEKL. The CDR3 loop reads CASSQVGTIEQFF. The CDR3 nucleotides read TGCGCCAGCAGCCAGGTAGGGACGATTGAGCAGTTCTTC.

The V and J genes are TRBV4-2 and TRBJ1-1; TRBD1 matches at 7 bases. The CDR3 is 16 amino acids. Germline CDR1 LGHNA, CDR2 YNFKEQ. The trim removed 3 bases at V and 1 base at J, leaving 8 bases unmatched. CDR3 protein: CASSHDSRQGNTEAFF. The CDR3 DNA sequence: TGTGCCAGCAGCCACGACTCGAGACAGGGGAACACTGAAGCTTTCTTT.

This clonotype appeared many times. The gene calls are TRBV20-1 and TRBJ1-5; weak D call: TRBD1 (6 bases). Germline CDR1 is DFQATT and CDR2 is SNEGSKA (reference sequence). V lost 6 bases, J lost 7 bases, and 19 bases lay in between. CDR3 length: 14 amino acids. The CDR3 region has the DNA TGCAGTGCCCGGCAAACAGGGTTGGGGCAGCCCCAGCATTTT. Translation gives CSARQTGLGQPQHF.

This clonotype was seen a handful of times. A junction end diverges from the germline sequence, so it may reflect a read error. The CDR3 region has the DNA TGTGCCAGCAGCATAGCGGGAGCGAGGGCCCAGTACTTC. Amino acid sequence: CASSIAGARAQYF. The chain links TRBV11-1 to TRBJ2-5, with 9 nucleotides matching TRBD2. This CDR3 contains 13 residues. Germline CDR1 SGHAT, CDR2 FQDESV (reference sequence).

In this sample, this clonotype turned up a few times. This sequence joins TRBV7-6 and TRBJ2-1; 8 bases fit TRBD2. Per the germline V gene, CDR1 is SGHVS and CDR2 is FNYEAQ. V was clipped by 2 bases and J by 0 bases; unmatched bases: 12. CDR3 length: 19 residues. CDR3 protein: CASSLIPSGSTSSYNEQFF. The CDR3 nucleotides read TGTGCCAGCAGCTTAATCCCTAGCGGGTCCACTAGCTCCTACAATGAGCAGTTCTTC.

The rearrangement uses TRBV7-3 and TRBJ1-5, with D hard to call. CDR3 length equals 13 residues. From germline, CDR1 is SGHTA and CDR2 FQGTGA. V was shortened by 5 bases and J by 6 bases, with 11 bases between the two germline ends. Written as DNA, the CDR3 is TGTGCCAGCAGCCGGGATCCGGGTCAGCCCCAGCATTTT. Protein: CASSRDPGQPQHF.

This clonotype was seen only once. The V call is TRBV4-2, the J call TRBJ2-1, with D uncertain. V was trimmed by 6 bases and J by 1 base, leaving 19 bases between them. This CDR3 has 17 residues. The germline V gene has CDR1 LGHNA and CDR2 YNFKEQ. In DNA, the CDR3 is TGTGCCAGCAGACTAAATCCCCGGTTCAAGTCCTACAATGAGCAGTTCTTC. The encoded protein is CASRLNPRFKSYNEQFF.

This chain connects TRBV2 to TRBJ2-4, with D possibly TRBD1 on 5 matching bases. The V and J ends lost 11 bases and 0 bases respectively, with 11 bases between them. The CDR3 sequence is 13 residues long. Germline V gives CDR1 SNHLY, CDR2 FYNNEI. The CDR3 nucleotides are TGTGCCGGGGCCAACATAGCCAAAAACATTCAGTACTTC. It codes for CAGANIAKNIQYF.